Listed below are T cell receptor beta chains from one sample, sequenced in a study of early T cells in non-severe SARS-CoV-2 infection. TCRdb reprocessed the 5' RACE reads via MiXCR and lists one record per CDR3 protein. The table shows around 79,000 distinct CDR3 sequences, with about 11% occurring only once. Here the sequenced sample was whole blood, taken at baseline. All receptors derive from an adult who was a healthcare worker with PCR-confirmed SARS-CoV-2 infection or an uninfected control (not recorded which). Both conserved end residues are trimmed from each CDR3.

V gene	CDR3 length	J gene	CDR3 protein
TRBV2	14	TRBJ2-3	ASPSNPTGSTDTQY
TRBV3-1	14	TRBJ1-5	ASSQGRASPNQPQH
TRBV2	12	TRBJ2-3	ASSEDRGGDTQY
TRBV12-3/TRBV12-4	10	TRBJ2-3	ASTRITDTQY
TRBV29-1	10	TRBJ1-5	SVRQAGQPQH
TRBV18	9	TRBJ1-1	ASSPPGPLF
TRBV7-3	13	TRBJ2-1	ASSLDRDPYNEQF
TRBV12-3/TRBV12-4	14	TRBJ1-2	ASSSPGQGNNYGYT
TRBV7-2	10	TRBJ1-1	ASSRDRSEAF
TRBV7-7	11	TRBJ2-1	ASSLGQPNEQF
TRBV4-1	14	TRBJ2-2	ASSWGGTANTGELF
TRBV7-9	14	TRBJ2-5	ASSQGLAGVGETQY
TRBV7-9	10	TRBJ1-3	ASSPSRDTIY
TRBV5-1	10	TRBJ2-1	ASSPHYNEQF
TRBV30	12	TRBJ2-7	AWSVLGENYEQY
TRBV6-1	14	TRBJ1-2	ASIGTGGKKLDGYT
TRBV5-1	12	TRBJ2-2	ASSPHQNTGELF
TRBV6-2/TRBV6-3	10	TRBJ1-2	ASTSRQYGYT
TRBV28	13	TRBJ2-1	ASRTGQVSSDEQF
TRBV2	13	TRBJ2-7	ASSSSRGQGYEQY
TRBV13	12	TRBJ2-1	ASSSRDFKNEQF
TRBV6-5	15	TRBJ2-3	ASSYSRGAGGTDTQY
TRBV7-2	11	TRBJ2-5	ASSPAIQETQY
TRBV6-1	13	TRBJ2-1	ASSEDRATYNEQF
TRBV20-1	10	TRBJ2-2	SVTGGTGELF
TRBV5-4	9	TRBJ2-2	ASSSTGELF
TRBV28	10	TRBJ1-1	ASTLGGTEAF
TRBV27	12	TRBJ2-1	ASMRRGPRNEQF
TRBV11-2	10	TRBJ1-2	ASSSGQFFYT
TRBV10-1	14	TRBJ2-2	ASSAPGADNTGELF
TRBV2	10	TRBJ1-1	ASTRDTGGAF
TRBV6-1	10	TRBJ2-1	AGQGVYNEQF
TRBV5-1	14	TRBJ2-2	ASNSGLAGNTGELF
TRBV7-9	11	TRBJ2-7	ASGRQIDYEQY
TRBV2	12	TRBJ2-2	ASNLGTPTGELF
TRBV20-1	14	TRBJ2-7	SARDSGTGYRYEQY
TRBV20-1	11	TRBJ2-2	SARNTLTGELF
TRBV3-1	14	TRBJ2-3	ASSRTGGMSTDTQY
TRBV2	13	TRBJ2-7	ASRVSGGPPYEQY
TRBV19	11	TRBJ2-2	ASSSNAYGELF
TRBV7-8	12	TRBJ1-2	ASSSPPGQGGYT
TRBV11-2	10	TRBJ2-5	ASSSQRETQY
TRBV6-1	13	TRBJ1-4	ASTLWTARNEKLF
TRBV12-3/TRBV12-4	9	TRBJ2-7	ASRGLGEQY
TRBV28	12	TRBJ2-1	ASAGTVSYNEQF
TRBV7-6	17	TRBJ2-2	ASSLGASAGRKVTGELF
TRBV28	13	TRBJ2-7	ASSSETGVRNEQY